This T cell receptor beta chain appears in the sequencing data of a study of CD8 T cells in Susac syndrome. Random-hexamer reverse transcription was applied to roughly 0.45 to 1 ug RNA. TCRdb analysed the immunoSEQ multiplex PCR reads with MiXCR anew, one entry per CDR3 protein. The sample includes more than 150,000 distinct CDR3 sequences, 95% to 96% of them seen just once. The V gene end was trimmed by 0 bases and the J gene end by 6 bases; junction bases not matched to a gene: 6. Germline CDR1 is KGHDR and CDR2 is SFDVKD. The CDR3 loop spans 16 amino acids. The V call is TRBV24-1, the J call TRBJ2-3; 9 positions match TRBD1. The sequence was obtained from a human donor with multiple sclerosis. Sequencing was carried out using CD8+ T cells from PBMCs. The CDR3 spells CATSDLRDRVPDTQYF. DNA for the CDR3: TGTGCCACCAGTGATTTGCGGGACAGGGTCCCCGATACGCAGTATTTT.